This T cell receptor beta chain was observed in a study of blood T cell repertoires in COVID-19. The wider study: Spain, Italy and the United States supplied samples that represented acute and convalescent COVID-19.

In the authors' methods: Reference gene primers were amplified, and this amplification served to estimate nucleated cell counts. Clones were read by immunoSEQ multiplex PCR, and TCRdb kept only the in-frame ones, dropping some. The DNA was the basis for D and trimming; V, J and clone size are from that table. Of 70,000 to 90,000 clones in the sample, approximately 88% were seen once. In germline, CDR1 is MNHEY, CDR2 SVGEGT. J lost 4 bases, V lost 5 bases, and 14 bases had no gene match. The CDR3 consists of 18 residues. This clone was seen just once. The material sequenced was peripheral blood. The chain carries TRBV6-2 or TRBV6-3 and TRBJ2-3, with TRBD2 identical over 11 bases. The TCR sequence derives from a human donor in a cohort sampled during active COVID-19. In nucleotides, the CDR3 is TGTGCCAGCAGTGACACTAGCGGGAGATGGAATGCCGCAGATACGCAGTATTTT. Protein: CASSDTSGRWNAADTQYF.